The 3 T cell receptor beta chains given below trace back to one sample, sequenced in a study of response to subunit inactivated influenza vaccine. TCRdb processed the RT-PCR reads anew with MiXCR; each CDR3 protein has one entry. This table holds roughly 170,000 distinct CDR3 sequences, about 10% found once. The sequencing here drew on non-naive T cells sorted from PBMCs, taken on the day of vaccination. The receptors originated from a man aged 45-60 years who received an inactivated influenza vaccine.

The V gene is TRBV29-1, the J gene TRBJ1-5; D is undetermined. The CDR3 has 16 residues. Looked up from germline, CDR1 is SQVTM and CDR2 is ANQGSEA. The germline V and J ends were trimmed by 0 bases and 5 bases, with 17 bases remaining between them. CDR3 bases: TGCAGCGTTGAAGATCCGAACCGCGGATCTGATCAGCCCCAGCATTTT. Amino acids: CSVEDPNRGSDQPQHF. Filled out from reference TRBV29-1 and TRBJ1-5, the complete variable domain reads SAVISQKPSRDICQRGTSLTIQCQVDSQVTMMFWYRQQPGQSLTLIATANQGSEATYESGFVIDKFPISRPNLTFSTLTVSNMSPEDSSIYLCSVEDPNRGSDQPQHFGDGTRLSIL.

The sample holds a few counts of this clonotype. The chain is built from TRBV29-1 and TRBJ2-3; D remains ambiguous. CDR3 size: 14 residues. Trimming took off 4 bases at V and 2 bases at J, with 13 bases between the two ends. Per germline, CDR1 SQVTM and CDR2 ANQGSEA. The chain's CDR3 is CSVVGPTTTDTQYF. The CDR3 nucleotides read TGCAGCGTTGTTGGGCCAACAACCACAGATACGCAGTATTTT.

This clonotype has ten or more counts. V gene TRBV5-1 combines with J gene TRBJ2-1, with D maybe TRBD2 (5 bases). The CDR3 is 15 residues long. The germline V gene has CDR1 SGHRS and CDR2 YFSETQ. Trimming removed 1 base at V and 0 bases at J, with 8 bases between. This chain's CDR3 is CASSLSLASYNEQFF. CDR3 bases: TGCGCCAGCAGCTTGAGTCTAGCCTCCTACAATGAGCAGTTCTTC.